This T cell receptor (beta chain) comes out of a study of spatial heterogeneity in lung cancer. Study summary: Each unique TCR and UMI combination was seen more than ten times on average in raw reads.

Regarding time point: sample taken at primary tumor resection. Whole RNA, which was extracted from tumor, nontumor lung tissue or frozen PBMC, was sequenced without any cell sorting. Germline CDR1 and CDR2: MNHEY and SVGEGT. The CDR3 has 16 amino acids. With 7 bases clipped from V and 4 bases from J, the junction kept 11 bases outside the gene matches. A unique molecular identifier was attached to every TCR cDNA molecule. TCRdb independently ran MiXCR on the 5' RACE reads; one entry per CDR3 protein. The sample has 3,000 to 4,000 distinct CDR3 sequences; roughly 40% are singletons. In this sample, this clonotype is medium-sized.

The J gene is TRBJ2-2, the V gene TRBV6-2 or TRBV6-3, with 8 bases fitting TRBD2. The TCR sequence derives from a male donor with early-stage non-small cell lung cancer. Sequenced material: PBMCs, taken at surgery. CDR3 in amino acids: CASNEPSGRSTGELFF. CDR3 DNA: TGTGCCAGCAACGAGCCCAGCGGGAGAAGCACCGGGGAGCTGTTTTTT.